The 21 T cell receptor beta chains below were found in one sample sequenced in a study of T-cell memory formation after mild COVID-19. TCRdb redid the calling of the 5' RACE reads with MiXCR, one entry per CDR3 protein. The sample has some 490,000 distinct CDR3 sequences, about 20% seen once. The sequenced sample was PBMCs or a T cell subset sorted from them (not recorded which). The receptors here all came from an adult woman who had mild COVID-19 (a few samples of this study predate the infection). Cell type and time point are not known.

The genes are TRBV25-1 and TRBJ2-1, with TRBD2 matching over 7 bases. The CDR3 has 16 amino acids. V dropped 3 bases and J dropped 7; count of bases not matched to a gene: 12. Per germline, CDR1 MGHDK and CDR2 SYGVNS. This CDR3 is CASSEVGAGAVNEQFF. The DNA for the CDR3 is TGTGCCAGCAGTGAGGTTGGTGCGGGAGCAGTTAATGAGCAGTTCTTC.

The gene calls are TRBV29-1 and TRBJ1-5; a possible D gene is TRBD1 (6 bases). The germline V and J ends were trimmed by 7 bases and 1 base, with 11 bases remaining between them. CDR1 is SQVTM and CDR2 is ANQGSEA in the germline V gene. This CDR3 region has 13 residues. The CDR3 DNA reads TGCAGCGCCCGACAGGCAAGCAATCAGCCCCAGCATTTT. Its protein is CSARQASNQPQHF.

This rearrangement joins TRBV10-3 to TRBJ2-1; TRBD2 might be the D (6 bases). The ends were cut back, 4 bases at V and 12 bases at J, with 22 bases in the middle. The germline V gene has CDR1 ENHRY and CDR2 SYGVKD. There are 15 residues in the CDR3. The CDR3 DNA follows: TGTGCCATCAGTGGGACCGGAGCTGCTGGGGGAGGGCAGTTCTTC. This codes for CAISGTGAAGGGQFF.

The V and J genes are TRBV5-5 and TRBJ1-1; weak D call: TRBD1 (5 bases). The CDR3 covers 13 residues. CDR1 is SGHKS, CDR2 YYEKEE, per germline (reference sequence). Deletions cut 1 base from V and 5 bases from J, with 9 bases between. The CDR3 loop is CASSLKGRTEAFF. The CDR3 DNA sequence: TGTGCCAGCAGCTTGAAGGGGCGAACTGAAGCTTTCTTT. The entire variable domain, with the rest obtained from reference TRBV5-5 and TRBJ1-1, is as follows: DAGVTQSPTHLIKTRGQQVTLRCSPISGHKSVSWYQQVLGQGPQFIFQYYEKEERGRGNFPDRFSARQFPNYSSELNVNALLLGDSALYLCASSLKGRTEAFFGQGTRLTVV.

This clonotype was detected ten times or more. The CDR3 here is CASSLSGTGSYEQYF. CDR3 sequence (DNA): TGTGCCAGCAGTTTAAGTGGGACAGGTTCCTACGAGCAGTACTTC. The rearrangement uses TRBV12-3 or TRBV12-4 and TRBJ2-7; 8 bases align to TRBD1. V was clipped by 2 bases and J by 1 base; unmatched bases: 4. The CDR3 contains 15 residues.

The chain links TRBV20-1 to TRBJ1-1; 8 bases map to TRBD1. Per the germline V gene, CDR1 is DFQATT and CDR2 is SNEGSKA (reference sequence). J lost 6 bases, V lost 2 bases, and 8 bases had no gene match. The CDR3 loop spans 14 amino acids. The CDR3 DNA reads TGCAGTGCTAGACACGGACAGGGAGGCCCTGAAGCTTTCTTT. Amino acid sequence: CSARHGQGGPEAFF.

This chain uses TRBV6-1 with TRBJ2-2; 9 bases agree with TRBD1. With V trimmed by 7 bases and J by 3 bases, 6 bases remained unmatched. The CDR3 is made up of 15 amino acids. Germline V gene sequence: CDR1 MNHNS, CDR2 SASEGT. The CDR3 region has the DNA TGTGCCAGCATGTGGACAGGGGTCGACACCGGGGAGCTGTTTTTT. Protein: CASMWTGVDTGELFF.

The chain joins TRBV7-2 to TRBJ2-7; D remains ambiguous. Germline CDR1 and CDR2: SGHTA and FQGNSA. The CDR3 spans 13 residues. The V gene lost 5 bases and the J gene lost 5 bases, with 13 bases spanning the gap. In nucleotides, the CDR3 is TGTGCCAGCAGCACTCGGAGACTTAACGAGCAGTACTTC. As protein: CASSTRRLNEQYF. The whole variable domain, filled in from reference TRBV7-2 and TRBJ2-7, reads GAGVSQSPSNKVTEKGKDVELRCDPISGHTALYWYRQSLGQGLEFLIYFQGNSAPDKSGLPSDRFSAERTGGSVSTLTIQRTQQEDSAVYLCASSTRRLNEQYFGPGTRLTVT.

Details on this clonotype: A much larger clone lies a single base off, so this may be a read error. The conserved phenylalanine or tryptophan is not found at the CDR3 terminus, so this likely reflects a read error. This rearrangement joins TRBV7-6 to TRBJ2-1; the D call may be TRBD1 or TRBD2 (5 bases each). V gave up 6 bases and J gave up 1 base, with 19 bases separating them. CDR1 is SGHVS and CDR2 is FNYEAQ in the germline V gene. The CDR3 length is 17 residues. DNA for the CDR3: TGTGCCAGCAGTCCGAGCGCCGGGACGGGATCCTACAATGAGCAGTTCTTA. Amino acid sequence: CASSPSAGTGSYNEQFL.

This clonotype was seen at least ten times. This rearrangement joins TRBV7-2 to TRBJ2-2, with D tentatively TRBD1 (5 bases). Between the trimmed V and J ends, which lost 0 bases and 7 bases, there was a span of 15 bases. CDR3 size: 16 residues. From germline, CDR1 is SGHTA and CDR2 FQGNSA. The chain's CDR3 is CASSLARSGWGGELFF. The CDR3 nucleotides read TGTGCCAGCAGCTTAGCTCGGTCAGGGTGGGGCGGGGAGCTGTTTTTT.

This clonotype was counted only a few times. The rearrangement uses TRBV2 and TRBJ1-2; no definite D call. V was shortened by 1 base and J by 5 bases, with 11 bases between the two germline ends. CDR3 length: 14 residues. CDR1 SNHLY and CDR2 FYNNEI come from the germline V gene. CDR3 nucleotides: TGTGCCAGCAGTGAAGACAAGGGAGGGTATGGCTACACCTTC. This gives the protein CASSEDKGGYGYTF.

The genes are TRBV2 and TRBJ2-1, with 7 bases matching TRBD2. V lost 5 bases, J lost 7 bases, and 5 bases stayed unmatched. The V gene's germline CDR1 is SNHLY and CDR2 FYNNEI. This CDR3 comprises 13 residues. CDR3: CASSLRERNEQFF. CDR3 coding DNA: TGTGCCAGCAGTTTGCGGGAGAGGAATGAGCAGTTCTTC.

This clonotype was observed a handful of times. This chain links TRBV4-3 with TRBJ2-7; weak D call: TRBD2 (5 bases). Trimming took off 0 bases at V and 6 bases at J, with 15 bases between the two ends. The CDR3 is made up of 15 amino acids. In germline, CDR1 is LGHNA, CDR2 YSLEER. CDR3 nucleotide sequence: TGCGCCAGCAGCCAAGATGGCCATCTAGCCGCCGAGCAGTACTTC. Translation gives CASSQDGHLAAEQYF.

This clonotype was detected only a few times. A much larger clone lies one base from this, so it may be a read error. The CDR3 nucleotides are TGTGCCAGCAGCCCTTACTACGAGCAGTACTTC. Translating it yields CASSPYYEQYF. The V call is TRBV12-3 or TRBV12-4, the J call TRBJ2-7; the D is unclear. The CDR3 is made up of 11 amino acids. V lost 6 bases to trimming and J lost 3 bases, with 6 bases between them.

The chain recombines TRBV4-3 with TRBJ2-1; D might be TRBD2 (5 bases). Germline V gene sequence: CDR1 LGHNA, CDR2 YSLEER. Trimming left V 4 bases short and J 6 bases short, with 13 bases between. This CDR3 comprises 14 residues. This chain's CDR3 is CASSREFQGNEQFF. The CDR3, as DNA: TGCGCCAGCAGCCGGGAGTTCCAAGGCAATGAGCAGTTCTTC.

The sample holds many counts of this clonotype. V is TRBV23-1 and J is TRBJ2-7; 9 nucleotides match TRBD1. TRBV23-1 is treated as an ORF (open reading frame) with a function not yet certain. The CDR3 spans 15 residues. Losses at the gene ends were 8 bases for V and 7 bases for J; bases not matched to a gene: 15. CDR3 sequence: CASGDRDREAWEQYF. Here the CDR3 DNA reads TGCGCCAGCGGAGACCGGGACAGGGAGGCTTGGGAGCAGTACTTC.

This clonotype came up many times. The chain recombines TRBV7-2 with TRBJ2-3, with TRBD2 matching over 11 bases. This CDR3 region has 15 residues. The V and J ends lost 9 bases and 4 bases, in that order; junction bases with no gene match: 9. Germline lookup yields CDR1 SGHTA and CDR2 FQGNSA. The CDR3 nucleotides are TGTGCCAGTTATAGCGGGAGGGCCGTGTCAGATACGCAGTATTTT. Amino acids: CASYSGRAVSDTQYF.

This clonotype turned up a few times. The rearrangement uses TRBV20-1 and TRBJ2-7, with D possibly being TRBD1 (6 bases). V was clipped by 3 bases and J by 0 bases, with 12 bases between them. CDR1 is DFQATT and CDR2 is SNEGSKA in the germline V gene (reference sequence). The CDR3 is 14 residues long. In DNA, the CDR3 is TGCAGTGCTAGGGGGACATCACTCTCCTACGAGCAGTACTTC. Its protein product is CSARGTSLSYEQYF.

CDR3 DNA: TGTGCCAGCAGCCCGGCGCTTCCCTACAATGAGCAGTTCTTC. It yields the protein CASSPALPYNEQFF. This chain joins TRBV7-8 and TRBJ2-1, with D uncertain. Germline values: CDR1 SGHVS, CDR2 FQNEAQ. The CDR3 totals 14 residues. The V and J ends lost 5 bases and 2 bases respectively, with 10 bases between them.

The genes are TRBV24-1 and TRBJ2-1, with TRBD1 identical over 9 bases. The germline V gene has CDR1 KGHDR and CDR2 SFDVKD. The CDR3 spans 14 residues. After removal of 8 bases from V and 2 bases from J, the junction contained 3 bases not matched to a gene. As DNA, the CDR3 is TGTGCCACCACAGGACAGGGGACCTACAATGAGCAGTTCTTC. This sequence encodes CATTGQGTYNEQFF.

This clonotype was detected only a few times. The V gene is TRBV24-1, the J gene TRBJ1-5; unclear D gene. From germline, CDR1 is KGHDR and CDR2 SFDVKD. CDR3 length: 13 residues. Trimming stripped 0 bases from V and 7 bases from J, with 6 bases between. Written as DNA, the CDR3 is TGTGCCACCAGTGATTTGCAAGGACAGCCCCAGCATTTT. Translated: CATSDLQGQPQHF.